A selection of T cell receptor beta chains follows, all from one sample in a study of regulatory T cells in long-lasting Graves disease. TCRdb redid the calling of the multiplex PCR reads with MiXCR, one entry per CDR3 protein. The data show 300,000 to 400,000 distinct CDR3 sequences, more than 15% seen once. The sequencing used peripheral blood mononuclear cells (PBMCs), collected at new diagnosis, from a patient treated with antithyroid drugs. The origin of the receptors is a female donor with Graves disease. CDR3s include the opening cysteine and the closing phenylalanine or tryptophan. The order of the fields is J gene, D gene, V gene, clone size, CDR3 DNA, CDR3 protein. A D gene is named only where the DNA matches it firmly. Rows may omit the clone size; those that give it use once, few, many or a size class.

>TRBJ2-7|-|TRBV5-5|many
TGTGCCAGCAGCCCGCGTTTGGGAAGCACGAACGAGCAGTACTTC
CASSPRLGSTNEQYF
>TRBJ1-6|TRBD1|TRBV27|many
TGTGCCAGCAGTGGCTGGACAGGGGGGAATTCACCCCTCCACTTT
CASSGWTGGNSPLHF
>TRBJ2-1|TRBD2|TRBV3-1|few
TGTGCCAGCAGCCAAGCTAGCGGCCGGCGGGAGCAGTTCTTC
CASSQASGRREQFF
>TRBJ2-5|TRBD2|TRBV7-2|-
TGTGCCAGCAGCTACGCACTAGCGGGACAAGAGACCCAGTACTTC
CASSYALAGQETQYF
>TRBJ1-1|-|TRBV11-2|-
TGTGCCAGCAGCGCCGGCGTCGGGAACAGGCAGAACACTGAAGCTTTCTTT
CASSAGVGNRQNTEAFF
>TRBJ2-1|-|TRBV28|many
TGTGCCAGCAGTCCGGTGTACAGGAGCTCCTACAATGAGCAGTTCTTC
CASSPVYRSSYNEQFF
>TRBJ2-3|-|TRBV2|many
TGTGCCTCAGGGGATCGACCTAGCACAGATACGCAGTATTTT
CASGDRPSTDTQYF
>TRBJ1-1|-|TRBV2|-
TGTGCCAGCAGGATAGAAGGGGCGAGCACTGAAGCTTTCTTT
CASRIEGASTEAFF
>TRBJ2-7|-|TRBV25-1|few
TGTGCCAGCCGAGGACTAGGGGCAGGGGCCTACGAGCAGTACTTC
CASRGLGAGAYEQYF
>TRBJ1-2|-|TRBV12-3/TRBV12-4|many
TGTGCCAGCAGTTTAGGCAGATACTATGGCTACACCTTC
CASSLGRYYGYTF
>TRBJ2-3|-|TRBV29-1|-
TGCAGCGTTGGCACAGGGAGCACAGATACGCAGTATTTT
CSVGTGSTDTQYF
>TRBJ2-3|-|TRBV7-8|many
TGTGCCAGCAGCTTAATAGACTCCGGCGCAGATACGCAGTATTTT
CASSLIDSGADTQYF
>TRBJ2-7|-|TRBV11-3|-
TGTGCCAGCAGCTCCCGGGACTTAGGGGAGCAGTACTTC
CASSSRDLGEQYF
>TRBJ1-2|-|TRBV15|many
TGTGCCACCAGCAGAGATTTCGGGGAAAATGGCTACACCTTC
CATSRDFGENGYTF
>TRBJ2-1|-|TRBV6-2/TRBV6-3|many
TGTGCCAGCAGTTACTCGCGAGTCAATGAGCAGTTCTTC
CASSYSRVNEQFF
>TRBJ1-5|-|TRBV20-1|many
TGCAGTGCGAACGGGGCCACCAATCAGCCCCAGCATTTT
CSANGATNQPQHF
>TRBJ1-2|-|TRBV14|many
TGTGCCAGCAGCCATGGGGGATATGGCTACACCTTC
CASSHGGYGYTF
>TRBJ2-5|TRBD1|TRBV6-2/TRBV6-3|many
TGTGCCAGCAGTTTGGACAGGGGCGTGGAGACCCAGTACTTC
CASSLDRGVETQYF
>TRBJ2-1|TRBD2|TRBV24-1|many
TGTGCCACCAGTGATTCGACTAGCGGGCACTCCTACAATGAGCAGTTCTTC
CATSDSTSGHSYNEQFF
>TRBJ2-5|TRBD1|TRBV3-1|few
TGTGCCAGCAACATTAACGACAGGGAAGGGGAGACCCAGTACTTC
CASNINDREGETQYF
>TRBJ2-1|-|TRBV27|few
TGTGCCACCCTTTCAGGGCAGAACAATGAGCAGTTCTTC
CATLSGQNNEQFF
>TRBJ2-1|TRBD1|TRBV11-3|many
TGTGCCAGCAGCCCGGGTCTCCGGGACAGGGTCCACAATGAGCAGTTCTTC
CASSPGLRDRVHNEQFF
>TRBJ2-2|-|TRBV19|-
TGTGCCAGTCGGGGGGACAGAGACACCGGGGAGCTGTTTTTT
CASRGDRDTGELFF
>TRBJ1-1|-|TRBV19|-
TGTGCCAGTACCGTGCGGTGGAGGAGTACCCAGAACACTGAAGCTTTCTTT
CASTVRWRSTQNTEAFF
>TRBJ2-7|-|TRBV6-2/TRBV6-3|many
TGTGCCAGCAGTTCGCCACCTGGGGGGTACGAGCAGTACTTC
CASSSPPGGYEQYF
>TRBJ2-1|TRBD2|TRBV19|many
TGTGCCAGTAGTCCGGGACTAGCGGGAGGGCACTCCTACAATGAGCAGTTCTTC
CASSPGLAGGHSYNEQFF